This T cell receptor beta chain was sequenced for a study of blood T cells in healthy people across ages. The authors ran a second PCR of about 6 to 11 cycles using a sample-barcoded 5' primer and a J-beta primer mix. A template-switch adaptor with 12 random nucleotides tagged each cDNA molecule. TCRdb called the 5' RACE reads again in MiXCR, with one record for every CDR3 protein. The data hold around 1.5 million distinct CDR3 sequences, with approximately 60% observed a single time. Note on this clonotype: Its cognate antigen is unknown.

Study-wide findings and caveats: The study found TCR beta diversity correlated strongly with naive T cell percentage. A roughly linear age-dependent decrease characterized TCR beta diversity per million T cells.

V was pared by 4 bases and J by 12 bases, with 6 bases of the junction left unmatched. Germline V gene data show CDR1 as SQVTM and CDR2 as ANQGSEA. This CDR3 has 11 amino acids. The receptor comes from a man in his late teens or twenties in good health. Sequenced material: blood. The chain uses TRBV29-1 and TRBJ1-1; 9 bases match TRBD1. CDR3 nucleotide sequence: TGCAGCGTTGCAAGGACAGGGGCGACTTTCTTT. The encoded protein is CSVARTGATFF.